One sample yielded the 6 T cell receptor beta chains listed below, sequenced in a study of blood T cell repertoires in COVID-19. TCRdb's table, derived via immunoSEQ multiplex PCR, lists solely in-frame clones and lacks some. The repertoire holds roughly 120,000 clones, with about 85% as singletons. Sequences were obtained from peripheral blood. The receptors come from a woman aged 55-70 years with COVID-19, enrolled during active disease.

CDR3 region: CSVQADFPNNEQFF. Here the CDR3 DNA reads TGCAGCGTTCAAGCGGACTTCCCAAACAATGAGCAGTTCTTC. The chain employs TRBV29-1 and TRBJ2-1; maybe TRBD2 (5 bases). The V gene's germline CDR1 is SQVTM and CDR2 ANQGSEA. Trimming took 5 bases from V and 5 from J, leaving 16 bases between them. The length of the CDR3 is 14 residues.

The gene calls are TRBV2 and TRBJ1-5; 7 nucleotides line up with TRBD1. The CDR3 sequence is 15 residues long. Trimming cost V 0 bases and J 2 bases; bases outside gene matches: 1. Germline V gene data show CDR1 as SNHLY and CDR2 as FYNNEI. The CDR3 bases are TGTGCCAGCAGTGAAGCACAGGGGCGCAATCAGCCCCAGCATTTT. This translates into CASSEAQGRNQPQHF.

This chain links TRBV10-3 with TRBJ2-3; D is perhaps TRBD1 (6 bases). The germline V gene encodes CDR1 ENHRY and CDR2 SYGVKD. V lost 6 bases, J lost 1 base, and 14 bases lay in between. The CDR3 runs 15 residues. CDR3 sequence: CAISARAGGTDTQYF. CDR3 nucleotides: TGTGCCATCAGCGCCCGGGCAGGGGGCACAGATACGCAGTATTTT.

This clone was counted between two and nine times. CDR3 sequence reads: CASSTQSPVTAEQYF. The CDR3 DNA sequence: TGCGCCAGCAGCACCCAATCTCCGGTAACCGCAGAGCAGTACTTC. J is TRBJ2-7 and V is TRBV5-1; the D is unclear. V was trimmed by 4 bases and J by 7 bases, leaving 21 bases between them. Germline loops: CDR1 SGHRS, CDR2 YFSETQ. CDR3 length: 15 amino acids.

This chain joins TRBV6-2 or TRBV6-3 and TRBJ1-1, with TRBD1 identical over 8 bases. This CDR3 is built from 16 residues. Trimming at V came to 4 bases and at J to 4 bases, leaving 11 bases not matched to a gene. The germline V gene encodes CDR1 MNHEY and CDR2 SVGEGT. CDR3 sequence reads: CASSSNQGAPSTEAFF. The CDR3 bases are TGTGCCAGCAGTTCGAACCAGGGGGCCCCTTCCACTGAAGCTTTCTTT.

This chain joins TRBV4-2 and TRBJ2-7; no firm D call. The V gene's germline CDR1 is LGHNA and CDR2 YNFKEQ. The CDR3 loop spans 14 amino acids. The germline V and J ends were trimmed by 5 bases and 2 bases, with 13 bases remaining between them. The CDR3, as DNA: TGTGCCAGCAGCGGTCGTTGGGCCCCCTACGAGCAGTACTTC. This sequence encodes CASSGRWAPYEQYF.